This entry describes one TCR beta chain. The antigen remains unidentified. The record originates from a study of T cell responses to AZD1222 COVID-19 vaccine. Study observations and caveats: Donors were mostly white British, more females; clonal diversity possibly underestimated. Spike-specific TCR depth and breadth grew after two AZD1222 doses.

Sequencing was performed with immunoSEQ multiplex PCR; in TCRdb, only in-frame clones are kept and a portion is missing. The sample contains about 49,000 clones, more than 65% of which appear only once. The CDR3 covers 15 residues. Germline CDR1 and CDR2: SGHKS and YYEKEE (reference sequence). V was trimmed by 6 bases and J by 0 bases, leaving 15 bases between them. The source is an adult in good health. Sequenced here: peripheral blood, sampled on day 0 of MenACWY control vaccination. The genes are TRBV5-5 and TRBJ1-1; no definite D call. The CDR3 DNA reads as TGTGCCAGCAAAAAGTTCGAAACTATGAACACTGAAGCTTTCTTT. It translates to CASKKFETMNTEAFF.